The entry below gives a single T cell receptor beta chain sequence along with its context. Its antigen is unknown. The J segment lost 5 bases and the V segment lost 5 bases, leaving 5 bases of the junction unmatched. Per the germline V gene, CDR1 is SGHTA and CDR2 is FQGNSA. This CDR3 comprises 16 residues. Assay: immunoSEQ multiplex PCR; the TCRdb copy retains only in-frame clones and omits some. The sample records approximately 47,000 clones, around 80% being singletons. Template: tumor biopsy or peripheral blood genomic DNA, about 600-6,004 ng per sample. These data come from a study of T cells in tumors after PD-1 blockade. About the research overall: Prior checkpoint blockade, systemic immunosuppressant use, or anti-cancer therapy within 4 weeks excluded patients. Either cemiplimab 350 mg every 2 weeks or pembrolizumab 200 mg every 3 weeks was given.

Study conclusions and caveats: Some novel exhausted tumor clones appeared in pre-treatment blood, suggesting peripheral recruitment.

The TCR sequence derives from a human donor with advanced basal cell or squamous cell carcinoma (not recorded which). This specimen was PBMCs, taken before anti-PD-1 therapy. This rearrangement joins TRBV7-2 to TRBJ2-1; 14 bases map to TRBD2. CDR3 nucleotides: TGTGCCAGCAGCCCCTGGACTAGCGGGAGGAACAATGAGCAGTTCTTC. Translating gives CASSPWTSGRNNEQFF.